This is a list of T cell receptor beta chains from one sample in a study of blood T cell repertoires in COVID-19. Data came from immunoSEQ multiplex PCR; TCRdb stores just in-frame clones and leaves some out. This table holds approximately 130,000 clones, around 78% found once. What was sequenced was peripheral blood. These receptors came from a human donor in a cohort sampled during active COVID-19. Each CDR3 is given with its conserved first and last residue. The order of the fields is CDR3 protein, CDR3 DNA, clone size, D gene, V gene, J gene. D genes are given only for firm matches. Part of the rows lack a size; the others show once, few, many or a class for expanded clones.

CDR3aa: CASSQDRAGGNSGANVLTF; CDR3nt: TGCGCCAGCAGCCAAGATCGGGCAGGGGGAAACTCTGGGGCCAACGTCCTGACTTTC; abundance: NA; d_gene: TRBD1; v_gene: TRBV4-1; j_gene: TRBJ2-6
CDR3aa: CASSSLLGTGDNSPLHF; CDR3nt: TGTGCCAGCAGTTCCCTACTTGGGACAGGGGACAATTCACCCCTCCACTTT; abundance: NA; d_gene: TRBD1; v_gene: TRBV11-2; j_gene: TRBJ1-6
CDR3aa: CASSSWTSGGEETQYF; CDR3nt: TGCGCCAGCAGCTCTTGGACTAGCGGGGGGGAGGAGACCCAGTACTTC; abundance: NA; d_gene: TRBD2; v_gene: TRBV5-1; j_gene: TRBJ2-5
CDR3aa: CASSKLTGVETQYF; CDR3nt: TGTGCCAGCAGTAAATTAACAGGGGTAGAGACCCAGTACTTC; abundance: NA; d_gene: TRBD1; v_gene: TRBV27; j_gene: TRBJ2-5
CDR3aa: CAISESSPRGRVETLHF; CDR3nt: TGTGCCATCAGTGAGTCTTCCCCCAGGGGGCGAGTCGAAACCCTCCACTTT; abundance: once; d_gene: TRBD1; v_gene: TRBV10-3; j_gene: TRBJ1-6
CDR3aa: CASSLGTGGDNEQFF; CDR3nt: TGCGCCAGCAGCTTAGGGACAGGCGGGGACAATGAGCAGTTCTTC; abundance: NA; d_gene: TRBD1; v_gene: TRBV5-1; j_gene: TRBJ2-1
CDR3aa: CASSQYLAGGANIQYF; CDR3nt: TGTGCCAGCAGCCAATATCTAGCGGGGGGCGCAAACATTCAGTACTTC; abundance: NA; d_gene: TRBD2; v_gene: TRBV4-2; j_gene: TRBJ2-4
CDR3aa: CASSLDRGYEQYF; CDR3nt: TGTGCCAGCAGCTTAGACAGGGGCTACGAGCAGTACTTC; abundance: NA; d_gene: NA; v_gene: TRBV11-2; j_gene: TRBJ2-7
CDR3aa: CASSLDDRSYGYTF; CDR3nt: TGTGCCAGCAGCCTCGACGACAGGTCCTATGGCTACACCTTC; abundance: NA; d_gene: NA; v_gene: TRBV5-8; j_gene: TRBJ1-2
CDR3aa: CASSGPYTTDTQYF; CDR3nt: TGTGCCAGCAGTGGGCCGTATACCACAGATACGCAGTATTTT; abundance: NA; d_gene: NA; v_gene: TRBV2; j_gene: TRBJ2-3
CDR3aa: CASSLGGRSYEQYF; CDR3nt: TGTGCCAGCAGCTTAGGAGGTCGGTCCTACGAGCAGTACTTC; abundance: NA; d_gene: NA; v_gene: TRBV7-8; j_gene: TRBJ2-7
CDR3aa: CASSPRLGGSGVTYEQYF; CDR3nt: TGTGCCAGCAGCCCCCGGCTGGGAGGGAGCGGGGTTACCTACGAGCAGTACTTC; abundance: NA; d_gene: TRBD2; v_gene: TRBV7-8; j_gene: TRBJ2-7
CDR3aa: CASSSGTDNSPLHF; CDR3nt: TGTGCCAGCAGCTCCGGGACAGATAATTCACCCCTCCACTTT; abundance: NA; d_gene: TRBD1; v_gene: TRBV3-1/TRBV3-2; j_gene: TRBJ1-6
CDR3aa: CASSPSEGLSGNTIYF; CDR3nt: TGTGCCAGCAGCCCAAGTGAGGGTCTCTCTGGAAACACCATATATTTT; abundance: NA; d_gene: NA; v_gene: TRBV11-2; j_gene: TRBJ1-3
CDR3aa: CASSVGGLAGESYEQYF; CDR3nt: TGTGCCAGCAGCGTAGGGGGGCTAGCGGGGGAGTCCTACGAGCAGTACTTC; abundance: NA; d_gene: TRBD2; v_gene: TRBV9; j_gene: TRBJ2-7
CDR3aa: CSATDRDQQYF; CDR3nt: TGCAGTGCTACGGACAGGGACCAGCAGTACTTC; abundance: NA; d_gene: TRBD1; v_gene: TRBV20-1; j_gene: TRBJ2-7
CDR3aa: CASSRPDRGNTEAFF; CDR3nt: TGTGCCAGCAGCCGCCCCGACAGGGGGAACACTGAAGCTTTCTTT; abundance: NA; d_gene: TRBD1; v_gene: TRBV5-4; j_gene: TRBJ1-1
CDR3aa: CASSTRQGPPNYGYTF; CDR3nt: TGTGCCAGTAGCACCAGACAGGGCCCTCCGAACTATGGCTACACCTTC; abundance: NA; d_gene: TRBD1; v_gene: TRBV19; j_gene: TRBJ1-2
CDR3aa: CASSLSSGGPYNEQFF; CDR3nt: TGTGCCAGCAGCTTAAGTAGCGGGGGACCCTACAATGAGCAGTTCTTC; abundance: NA; d_gene: TRBD2; v_gene: TRBV5-4; j_gene: TRBJ2-1
CDR3aa: CASSYSRDRQSYEQYF; CDR3nt: TGTGCCAGCAGTTACTCGAGGGACAGGCAGTCCTACGAGCAGTACTTC; abundance: once; d_gene: TRBD1; v_gene: TRBV6-6; j_gene: TRBJ2-7
CDR3aa: CASSQDLSGANEKLFF; CDR3nt: TGTGCCAGCAGCCAAGATTTGTCAGGGGCCAATGAAAAACTGTTTTTT; abundance: NA; d_gene: NA; v_gene: TRBV3-1/TRBV3-2; j_gene: TRBJ1-4
CDR3aa: CASSPRESYSNQPQHF; CDR3nt: TGTGCCAGCAGCCCCCGGGAAAGCTATAGCAATCAGCCCCAGCATTTT; abundance: once; d_gene: NA; v_gene: TRBV5-5; j_gene: TRBJ1-5